The entry below gives a single TCR beta chain sequence along with its context. The data are from a study of cytomegalovirus exposure and HLA in healthy donors. The germline CDR1 and CDR2 sequences are SGHRS and YFSETQ. CDR3 length equals 15 residues. Trimming pared 4 bases from V and 0 bases from J, leaving 12 bases between. This PCR relied on a set of 60 Vbeta primers and 13 Jbeta primers. TCRdb's table, derived via immunoSEQ multiplex PCR, lists solely in-frame clones and lacks some. Altogether 200,000 to 250,000 clones are present, 82% being singletons, with the ten largest covering 5% to 6.5%. V and J are TRBV5-1 and TRBJ2-3; tentative D call: TRBD1 (5 bases). The sequence was obtained from a woman aged 40-49 years in good health and CMV-seropositive. Sequenced sample: PBMCs. CDR3 DNA: TGCGCCAGCAGCATCCAGGGCATCAGCACAGATACGCAGTATTTT. As protein: CASSIQGISTDTQYF.